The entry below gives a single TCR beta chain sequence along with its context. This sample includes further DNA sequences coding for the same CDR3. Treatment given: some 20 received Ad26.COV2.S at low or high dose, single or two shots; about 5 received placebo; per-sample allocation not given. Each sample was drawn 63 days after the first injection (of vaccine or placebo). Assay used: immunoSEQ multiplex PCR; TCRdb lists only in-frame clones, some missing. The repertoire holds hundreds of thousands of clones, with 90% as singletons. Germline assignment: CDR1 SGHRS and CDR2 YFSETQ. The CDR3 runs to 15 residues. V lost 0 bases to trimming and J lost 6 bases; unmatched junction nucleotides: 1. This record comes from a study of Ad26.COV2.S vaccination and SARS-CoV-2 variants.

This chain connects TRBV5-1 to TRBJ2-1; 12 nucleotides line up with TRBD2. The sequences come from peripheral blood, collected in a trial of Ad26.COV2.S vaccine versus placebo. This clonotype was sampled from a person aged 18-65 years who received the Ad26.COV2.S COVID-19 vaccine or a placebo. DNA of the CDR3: TGCGCCAGCAGCTTGGAACTAGCGGGAGGCAATGAGCAGTTCTTC. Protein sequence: CASSLELAGGNEQFF.